The next 5 T cell receptor beta chains were all read from a single sample in a study of T cells expressing NK-cell markers. TCRdb re-analyzed the 5' RACE reads; it lists each CDR3 protein once, without DNA. This repertoire includes about 260,000 distinct CDR3 sequences. Sequenced material: blood T cells: a sorted CD56 or NKG2C T cell subset, CD4+ or CD8+ T cells, or bulk PBMC T cells (not recorded which). These receptors came from a man aged 18 to 29 in good health.

The chain couples TRBV7-2 to TRBJ2-7; checking the TCRdb D call of TRBD2 is not possible without DNA. The CDR3 length is 15 residues. Germline CDR1 SGHTA, CDR2 FQGNSA. CDR3 loop: CASSLETSALEEQYF.

The V gene is TRBV12-3 or TRBV12-4, the J gene TRBJ2-5; TCRdb returns TRBD1, unconfirmable since there is no DNA. This CDR3 spans 16 amino acids. The CDR3 is CASSLRGLGTKETQYF.

CDR3 sequence: CASSIGRSAEAFF. The V gene is TRBV19, the J gene TRBJ1-1. The length of the CDR3 is 13 residues. Germline CDR1 is LNHDA and CDR2 is SQIVND (reference sequence).

The V call is TRBV7-7, the J call TRBJ1-4; with no DNA, the TCRdb D assignment of TRBD1 cannot be verified. Germline CDR1 SSHAT, CDR2 FNYEAQ (reference sequence). There are 13 residues in the CDR3. CDR3 in amino acids: CASSLGRGEKLFF.

This sequence joins TRBV5-6 and TRBJ1-1. The CDR3 loop spans 13 amino acids. The germline CDR1 and CDR2 sequences are SGHDT and YYEEEE. The CDR3 protein is CASRRGRSTEAFF.